The text below deals with one T cell receptor (beta chain). Its specificity is not known. The assay was immunoSEQ multiplex PCR, and TCRdb's table has in-frame clones only and misses some. The data hold some 2.1 million clones, with 85% to 95% observed a single time. This specimen comes from a study of shared clonotypes between healthy human individuals. Study conclusions and caveats: A reduction in generation probabilities was seen for non-shared clonotypes relative to those shared by all four donors.

Naive CD8 isolation took CD45RO-negative cells positively selected for CCR7 and excluded terminally differentiated effector memory CD45RA+ cells. Donors comprised only Caucasian adults living in Nashville, Tennessee. This CDR3 is 14 amino acids long. The ends were cut back, 2 bases at V and 4 bases at J, with 12 bases in the middle. CDR1 is GTSNPN, CDR2 SVGIG, per germline (reference sequence). The clonotype comes from a man younger than 35 in good health. Sequenced input: naive CD8+ T cells sorted from blood. This chain connects TRBV30 to TRBJ2-1, with D perhaps TRBD2 (6 bases). The CDR3 reads CAWSLSLAYNEQFF. CDR3 nucleotide sequence: TGTGCCTGGAGTCTGTCGCTAGCGTACAATGAGCAGTTCTTC.